The source of this TCR beta chain is a study of blood T cell repertoires in COVID-19. This CDR3 has 18 amino acids. Looked up from germline, CDR1 is SGHTA and CDR2 is FQGTGA. V lost 1 base and J lost 3; bases outside the gene matches: 8. Clones were sequenced by immunoSEQ multiplex PCR, and TCRdb holds only the in-frame ones, with some missing. The sample includes 200,000 to 250,000 clones, less than 85% seen only once; the top ten take 7.8%. The sample consisted of peripheral blood. The clonotype was recovered from an elderly woman with COVID-19, enrolled during active disease. The chain combines TRBV7-3 with TRBJ2-2; 10 nucleotides agree with TRBD1. CDR3 coding DNA: TGTGCCAGCAGCTTAATTTGGTGGGGGACAGGGGACACCGGGGAGCTGTTTTTT. Protein: CASSLIWWGTGDTGELFF.